The clone carrying this T cell receptor (beta chain) was seen only a few times. Its target is unknown. These data originate in a study of T cell responses to AZD1222 COVID-19 vaccine. Study outcomes and limitations: Spike was spanned by vaccine-associated CD4 TCRs, which were dominant at 160-218 and 743-854.

Produced via immunoSEQ multiplex PCR; TCRdb's table is partial and in-frame only. Of around 170,000 clones listed, approximately 91% were seen once; the top ten hold roughly 0.98%. The V gene lost 5 bases and the J gene lost 0 bases, with 13 bases spanning the gap. Germline CDR1 is LNHDA and CDR2 is SQIVND (reference sequence). There are 15 residues in the CDR3. This clonotype was sampled from an adult in good health. Material: peripheral blood, obtained on day 0 of AZD1222 vaccination. V usage is TRBV19 and J usage is TRBJ1-2, with a tentative D call TRBD1 (5 bases). CDR3 protein: CASSSTGAANYGYTF. CDR3 sequence (DNA): TGTGCCAGTAGTTCCACAGGCGCCGCTAACTATGGCTACACCTTC.